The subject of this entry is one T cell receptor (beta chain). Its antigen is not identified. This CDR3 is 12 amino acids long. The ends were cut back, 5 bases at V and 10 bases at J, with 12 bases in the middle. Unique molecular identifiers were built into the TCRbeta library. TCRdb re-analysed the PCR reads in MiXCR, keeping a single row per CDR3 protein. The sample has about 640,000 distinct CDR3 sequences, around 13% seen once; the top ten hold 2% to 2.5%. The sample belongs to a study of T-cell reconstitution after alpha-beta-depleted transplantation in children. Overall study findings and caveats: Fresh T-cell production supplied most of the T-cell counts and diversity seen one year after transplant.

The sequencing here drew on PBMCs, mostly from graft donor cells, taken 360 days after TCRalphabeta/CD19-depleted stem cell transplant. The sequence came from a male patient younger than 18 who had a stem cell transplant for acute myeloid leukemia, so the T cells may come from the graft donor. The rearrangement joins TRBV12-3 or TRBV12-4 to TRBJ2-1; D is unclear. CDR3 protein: CASSLMGREQFF. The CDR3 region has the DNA TGTGCCAGCAGTCTAATGGGTAGGGAGCAGTTCTTC.